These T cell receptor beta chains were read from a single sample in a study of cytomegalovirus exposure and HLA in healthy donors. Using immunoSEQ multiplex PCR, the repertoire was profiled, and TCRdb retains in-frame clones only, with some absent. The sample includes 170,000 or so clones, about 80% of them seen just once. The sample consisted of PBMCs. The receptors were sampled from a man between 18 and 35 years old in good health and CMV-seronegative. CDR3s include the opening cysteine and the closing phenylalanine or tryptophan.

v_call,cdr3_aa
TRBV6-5,CASSYLQGNTEAFF
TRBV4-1,CASSHRSGGASYEQYF
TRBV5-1,CASSRGGANPEAFF
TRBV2,CASSEGMSSYNEQFF
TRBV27,CASSLGDRGFEAFF
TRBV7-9,CASSLTGSHTDTQYF
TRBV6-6,CASRLANFQETQYF
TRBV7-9,CASSLGSVSEQFF
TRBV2,CASSDRTDIIYYGYTF
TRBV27,CASRNSSLISNTQYF
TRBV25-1,CASTSVSSYNSPLHF
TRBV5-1,CASSSGQATDTQYF
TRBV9,CASSGLLGSAGDRTDTQYF
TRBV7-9,CASSLADSRVGKLFF
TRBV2,CASRGPNEQFF
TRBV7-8,CASSLGWRDTEAFF
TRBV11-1,CASREAGVDRTEAFF
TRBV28,CASSLGGMNTGELFF
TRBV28,CASSLWGGTNEKLFF
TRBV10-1,CASSGPGASTDTQYF
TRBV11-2,CASSFTLAGGQLLETQYF
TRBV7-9,CASGSVVTEAFF
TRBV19,CASSFPRGGYTF
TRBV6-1,CASGGSTLHEQYF
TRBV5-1,CASSSTGNEKLFF
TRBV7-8,CASSLVAADNQPQHF
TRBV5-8,CASSIRDRSNIQYF
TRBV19,CASSIGGVGYEQYF
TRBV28,CASSSPRTSISYEQYF
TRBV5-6,CASSNGLAEIAKNIQYF
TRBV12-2,CALRQGQNAYNSPLHF
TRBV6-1,CASSEAGTGGITEAFF
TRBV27,CASKGAWTGELFF
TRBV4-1,CASSQAVRGGNTEAFF
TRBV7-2,CASSGQTGYQETQYF
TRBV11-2,CASSFGGTEQFF
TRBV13,CASSLGLQVVTEAFF
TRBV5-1,CASWDWRTSTDTQYF
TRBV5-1,CASSTRTVLTGELFF
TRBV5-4,CASSPGVAKSYEQYF
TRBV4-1,CASSPPGLAGDEQYF
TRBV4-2,CASRSELYNSPLHF
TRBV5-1,CASSLIASYGYTF
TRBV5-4,CASSGGINEKLFF
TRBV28,CASSPPDYLLDTDTQYF
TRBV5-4,CASSNRDNYGYTF
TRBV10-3,CAIRGTGGGGEQYF
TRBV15,CATSRVEKLGYTF
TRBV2,CASRGDRNTIYF
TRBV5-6,CASSIGSAKNIQYF
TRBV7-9,CASSLASGGPETQYF
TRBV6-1,CASSEAGGTNQPQHF
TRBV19,CASSIGTGGLGIGQPQHF
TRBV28,CASSEGTIANYGYTF
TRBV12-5,CASGLPTGQFYEQYF